One T cell receptor beta chain is described in this entry. Naive CD8 cells comprised CD45RO-negative, CCR7-positively selected cells, excluding terminally differentiated effector memory CD45RA+ cells. This entry comes from a study of shared clonotypes between healthy human individuals. It was roughly 210 ng DNA, some 30,000 T cell genomes, that sorted-subset replicate PCRs used. Libraries were prepared by immunoSEQ multiplex PCR; TCRdb keeps only in-frame clonotypes and omits some of them. The sample carries 550,000 to 750,000 clones, 92% recorded once. In germline, CDR1 is MNHEY, CDR2 SVGAGI. Trimming pared 2 bases from V and 0 bases from J, leaving 5 bases between. The CDR3 sequence is 15 residues long.

The receptor was isolated from a man aged 25-45 years in good health. The genes are TRBV6-5 and TRBJ2-6; D gene uncertain. Source material: naive CD8+ T cells sorted from blood. The CDR3 reads CASSYKNSGANVLTF. The CDR3 nucleotides are TGTGCCAGCAGTTACAAGAACTCTGGGGCCAACGTCCTGACTTTC.